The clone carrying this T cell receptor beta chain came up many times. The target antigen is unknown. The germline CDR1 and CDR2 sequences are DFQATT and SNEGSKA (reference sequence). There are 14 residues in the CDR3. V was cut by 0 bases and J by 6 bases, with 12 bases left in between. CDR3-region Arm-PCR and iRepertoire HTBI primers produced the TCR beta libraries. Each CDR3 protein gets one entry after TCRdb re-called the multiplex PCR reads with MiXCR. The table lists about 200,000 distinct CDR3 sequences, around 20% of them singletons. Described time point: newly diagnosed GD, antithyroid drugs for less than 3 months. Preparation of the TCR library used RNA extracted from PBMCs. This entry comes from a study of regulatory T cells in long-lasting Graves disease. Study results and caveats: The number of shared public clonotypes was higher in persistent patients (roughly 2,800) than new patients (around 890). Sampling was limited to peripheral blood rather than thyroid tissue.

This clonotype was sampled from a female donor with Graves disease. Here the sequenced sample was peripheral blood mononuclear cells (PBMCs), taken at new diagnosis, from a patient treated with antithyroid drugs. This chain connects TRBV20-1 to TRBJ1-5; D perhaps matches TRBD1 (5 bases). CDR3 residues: CSARDEGVGQPQHF. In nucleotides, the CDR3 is TGCAGTGCTAGAGATGAAGGGGTTGGTCAGCCCCAGCATTTT.